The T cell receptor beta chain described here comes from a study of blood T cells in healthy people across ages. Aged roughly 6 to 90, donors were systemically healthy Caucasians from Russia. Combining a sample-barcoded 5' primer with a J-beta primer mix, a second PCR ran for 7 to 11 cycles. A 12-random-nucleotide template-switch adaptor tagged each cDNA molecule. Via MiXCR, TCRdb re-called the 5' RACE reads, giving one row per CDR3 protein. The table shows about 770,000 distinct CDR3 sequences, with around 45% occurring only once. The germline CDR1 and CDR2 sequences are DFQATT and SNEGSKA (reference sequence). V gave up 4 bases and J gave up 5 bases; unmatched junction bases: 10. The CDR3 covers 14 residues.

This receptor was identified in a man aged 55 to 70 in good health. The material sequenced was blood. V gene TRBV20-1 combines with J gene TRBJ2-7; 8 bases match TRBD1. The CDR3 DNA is TGCAGTGCTACTTCGACAGGGGAATTCCACGAGCAGTACTTC. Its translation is CSATSTGEFHEQYF.